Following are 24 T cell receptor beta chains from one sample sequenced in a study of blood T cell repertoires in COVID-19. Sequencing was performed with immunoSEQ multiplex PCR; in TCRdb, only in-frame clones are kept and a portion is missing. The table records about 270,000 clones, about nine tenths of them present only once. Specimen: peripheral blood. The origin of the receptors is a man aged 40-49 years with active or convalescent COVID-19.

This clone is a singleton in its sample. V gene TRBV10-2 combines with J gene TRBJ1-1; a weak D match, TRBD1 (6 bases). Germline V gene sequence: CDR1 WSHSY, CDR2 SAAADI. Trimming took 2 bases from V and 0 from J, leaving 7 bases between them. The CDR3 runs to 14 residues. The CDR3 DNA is TGCGCCAGCAGTGAGCAGGGGATGAACACTGAAGCTTTCTTT. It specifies CASSEQGMNTEAFF.

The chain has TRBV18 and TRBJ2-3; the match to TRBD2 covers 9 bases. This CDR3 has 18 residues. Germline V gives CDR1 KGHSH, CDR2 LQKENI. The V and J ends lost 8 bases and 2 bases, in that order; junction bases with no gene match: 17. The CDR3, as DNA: TGTGCCAGCGCTTACACATCAGGAGCGGGAGGTGCCACAGATACGCAGTATTTT. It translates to CASAYTSGAGGATDTQYF.

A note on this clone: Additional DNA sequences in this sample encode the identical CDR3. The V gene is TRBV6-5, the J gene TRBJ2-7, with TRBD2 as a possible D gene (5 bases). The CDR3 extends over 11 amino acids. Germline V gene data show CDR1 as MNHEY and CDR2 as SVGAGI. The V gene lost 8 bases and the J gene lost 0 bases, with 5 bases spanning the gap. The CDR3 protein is CASRDSYEQYF. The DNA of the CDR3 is TGTGCCAGCCGGGACTCCTACGAGCAGTACTTC.

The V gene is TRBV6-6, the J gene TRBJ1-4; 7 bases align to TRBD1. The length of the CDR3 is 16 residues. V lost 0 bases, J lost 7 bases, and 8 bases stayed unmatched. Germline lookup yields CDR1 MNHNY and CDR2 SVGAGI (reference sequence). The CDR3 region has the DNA TGTGCCAGCAGTTACTCGGTAGGGGGCGGCATTGAAAAACTGTTTTTT. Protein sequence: CASSYSVGGGIEKLFF.

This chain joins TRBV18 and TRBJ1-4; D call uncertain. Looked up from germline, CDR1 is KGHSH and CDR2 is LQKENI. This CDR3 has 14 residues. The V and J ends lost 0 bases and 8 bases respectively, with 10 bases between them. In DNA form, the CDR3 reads TGTGCCAGCTCACCACCTGAGACTTACGAAAAACTGTTTTTT. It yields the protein CASSPPETYEKLFF.

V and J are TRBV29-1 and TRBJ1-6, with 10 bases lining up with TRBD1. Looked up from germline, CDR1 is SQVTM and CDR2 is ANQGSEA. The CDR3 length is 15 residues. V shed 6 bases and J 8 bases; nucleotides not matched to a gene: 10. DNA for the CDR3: TGCAGCGTGGCCGGGACAGGGGCGCAAGATTCACCCCTCCACTTT. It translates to CSVAGTGAQDSPLHF.

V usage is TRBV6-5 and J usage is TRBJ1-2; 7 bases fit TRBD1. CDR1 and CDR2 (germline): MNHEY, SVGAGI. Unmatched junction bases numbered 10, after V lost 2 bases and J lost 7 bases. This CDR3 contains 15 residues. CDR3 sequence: CASSYDSTGVSGYTF. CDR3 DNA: TGTGCCAGCAGTTACGACTCCACAGGGGTATCTGGCTACACCTTC.

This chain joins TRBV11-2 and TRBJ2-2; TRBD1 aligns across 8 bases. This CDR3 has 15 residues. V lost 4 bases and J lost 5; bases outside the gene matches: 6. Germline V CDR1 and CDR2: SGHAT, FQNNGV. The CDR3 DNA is TGTGCCAGCAGCTCCGGACAGGGTGAAACCGGGGAGCTGTTTTTT. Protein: CASSSGQGETGELFF.

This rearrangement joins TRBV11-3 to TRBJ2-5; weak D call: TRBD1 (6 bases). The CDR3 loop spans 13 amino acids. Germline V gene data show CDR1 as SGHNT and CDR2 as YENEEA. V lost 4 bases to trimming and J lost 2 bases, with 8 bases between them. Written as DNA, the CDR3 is TGTGCCAGCAGCTCCGGACAGCAAGAGACCCAGTACTTC. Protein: CASSSGQQETQYF.

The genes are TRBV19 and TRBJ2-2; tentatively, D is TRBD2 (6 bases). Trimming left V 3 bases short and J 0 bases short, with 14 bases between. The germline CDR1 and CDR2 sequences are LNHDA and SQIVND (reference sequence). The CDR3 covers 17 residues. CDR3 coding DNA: TGTGCCAGTAGTATGCTCTGGCGGGGCGCGAACACCGGGGAGCTGTTTTTT. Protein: CASSMLWRGANTGELFF.

CDR3 sequence: CASSFSFAGEDTQYF. The CDR3, as DNA: TGTGCCAGCAGCTTCTCGTTTGCGGGGGAAGATACGCAGTATTTT. The chain has TRBV5-4 and TRBJ2-3; 7 positions agree with TRBD2. The V gene end was trimmed by 2 bases and the J gene end by 5 bases; junction bases not matched to a gene: 8. Germline V gives CDR1 SGHNT, CDR2 YYREEE (reference sequence). This CDR3 is 15 amino acids long.

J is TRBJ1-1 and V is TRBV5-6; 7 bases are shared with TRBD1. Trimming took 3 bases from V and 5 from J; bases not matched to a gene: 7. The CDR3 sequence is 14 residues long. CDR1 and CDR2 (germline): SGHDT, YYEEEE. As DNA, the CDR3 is TGTGCCAGCAGCTACGGATTACAGGGGACTGAAGCTTTCTTT. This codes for CASSYGLQGTEAFF.

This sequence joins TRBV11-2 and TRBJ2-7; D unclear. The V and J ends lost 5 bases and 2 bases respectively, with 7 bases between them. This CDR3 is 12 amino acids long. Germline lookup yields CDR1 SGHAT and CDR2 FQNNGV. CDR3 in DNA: TGTGCCAGCAGCGGCCATCCCTACGAGCAGTACTTC. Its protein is CASSGHPYEQYF.

The CDR3 is CASKRTGGDEQYF. The CDR3 nucleotides are TGCGCCAGCAAAAGGACAGGGGGCGACGAGCAGTACTTC. The chain combines TRBV5-1 with TRBJ2-7; 11 bases are shared with TRBD1. Germline trimming cut 6 bases from V and 5 bases from J; bases unmatched to any gene: 4. CDR1 SGHRS and CDR2 YFSETQ come from the germline V gene. The CDR3 totals 13 residues.

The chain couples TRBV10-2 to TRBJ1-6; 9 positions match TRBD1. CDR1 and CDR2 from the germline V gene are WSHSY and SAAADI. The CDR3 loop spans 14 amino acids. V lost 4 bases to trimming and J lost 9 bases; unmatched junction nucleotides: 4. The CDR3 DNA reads TGCGCCAGCAGTGCTACAGGGGGCCGTTCACCCCTCCACTTT. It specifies CASSATGGRSPLHF.

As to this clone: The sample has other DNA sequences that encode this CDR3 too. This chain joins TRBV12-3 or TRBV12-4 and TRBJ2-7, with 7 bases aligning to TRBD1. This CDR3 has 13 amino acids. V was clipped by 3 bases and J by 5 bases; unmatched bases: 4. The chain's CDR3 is CASSLLGGDEQYF. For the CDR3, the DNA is TGTGCCAGCAGTTTGTTAGGGGGCGACGAGCAGTACTTC.

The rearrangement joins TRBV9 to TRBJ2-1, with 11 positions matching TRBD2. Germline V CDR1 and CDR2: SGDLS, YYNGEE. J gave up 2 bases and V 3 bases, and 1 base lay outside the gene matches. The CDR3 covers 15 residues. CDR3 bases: TGTGCCAGCAGCGCTAGCGGGGGGACCTACAATGAGCAGTTCTTC. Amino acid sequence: CASSASGGTYNEQFF.

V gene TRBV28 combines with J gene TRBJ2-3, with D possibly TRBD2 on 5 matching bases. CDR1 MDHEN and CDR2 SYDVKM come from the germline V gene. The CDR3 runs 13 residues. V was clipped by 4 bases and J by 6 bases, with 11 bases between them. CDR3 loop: CASSSDYTDTQYF. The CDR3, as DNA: TGTGCCAGCAGTTCCGACTATACCGATACGCAGTATTTT.

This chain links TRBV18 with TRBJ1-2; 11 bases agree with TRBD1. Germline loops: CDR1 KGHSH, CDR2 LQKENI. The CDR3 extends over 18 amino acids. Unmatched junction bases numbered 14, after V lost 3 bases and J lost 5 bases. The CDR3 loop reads CASSPQGGGTGGDYGYTF. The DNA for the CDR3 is TGTGCCAGCTCACCTCAAGGCGGCGGGACAGGGGGAGATTATGGCTACACCTTC.

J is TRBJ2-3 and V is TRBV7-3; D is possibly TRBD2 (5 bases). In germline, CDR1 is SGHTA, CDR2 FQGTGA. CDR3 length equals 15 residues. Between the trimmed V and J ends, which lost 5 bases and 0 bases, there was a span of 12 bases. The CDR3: CASSPTGYSTDTQYF. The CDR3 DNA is TGTGCCAGCAGCCCGACGGGATATAGCACAGATACGCAGTATTTT.

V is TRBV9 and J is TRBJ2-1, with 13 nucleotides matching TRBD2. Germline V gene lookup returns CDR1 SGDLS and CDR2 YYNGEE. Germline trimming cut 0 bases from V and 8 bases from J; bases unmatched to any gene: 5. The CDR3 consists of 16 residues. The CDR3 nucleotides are TGTGCCAGCAGCGTAGCCGGACTAGCGGGGGTGGATGAGCAGTTCTTC. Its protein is CASSVAGLAGVDEQFF.

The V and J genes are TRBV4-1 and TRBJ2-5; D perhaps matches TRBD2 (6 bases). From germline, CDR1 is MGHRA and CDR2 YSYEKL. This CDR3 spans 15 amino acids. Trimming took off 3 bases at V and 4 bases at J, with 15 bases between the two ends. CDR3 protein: CASSQGWEVGETQYF. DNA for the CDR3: TGCGCCAGCAGCCAGGGGTGGGAGGTGGGAGAGACCCAGTACTTC.

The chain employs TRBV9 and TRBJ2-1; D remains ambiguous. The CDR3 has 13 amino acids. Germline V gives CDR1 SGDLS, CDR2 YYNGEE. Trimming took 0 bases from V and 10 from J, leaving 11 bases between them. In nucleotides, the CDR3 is TGTGCCAGCAGCGTAGCAGGAAGTAGGGAGCAGTTCTTC. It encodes CASSVAGSREQFF.

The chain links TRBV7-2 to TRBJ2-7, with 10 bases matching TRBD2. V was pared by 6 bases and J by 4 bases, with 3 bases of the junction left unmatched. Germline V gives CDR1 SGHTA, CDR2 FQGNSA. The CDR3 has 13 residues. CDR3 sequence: CASRGTSEYEQYF. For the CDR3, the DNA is TGTGCCAGCAGGGGGACTAGCGAGTACGAGCAGTACTTC.